This TCR beta chain was identified during a study of control samples from healthy donors and cancer patients. V was clipped by 2 bases and J by 7 bases, with 17 bases between them. From germline, CDR1 is MNHEY and CDR2 SVGAGI. This CDR3 contains 15 residues. As regards this clone: The same CDR3 can be traced to other DNA sequences in this sample.

Data came from immunoSEQ multiplex PCR; TCRdb stores just in-frame clones and leaves some out. The sample shows roughly 400,000 clones, 80% to 95% of them seen only once. This clonotype originated in a man aged 35 to 55 with head and neck cancer. The sample was PBMCs. The genes are TRBV6-5 and TRBJ1-1; perhaps TRBD1 as D (5 bases). The CDR3 nucleotides are TGTGCCAGCAGTTACACGACGGGGAGGGGTATTGAAGCTTTCTTT. This sequence encodes CASSYTTGRGIEAFF.